Listed below are T cell receptor beta chains from one sample, sequenced in a study of metastatic and nonmetastatic thyroid tumors. TCRdb re-called clones via MiXCR from the PCR reads. Among tens of thousands of clones listed, less than 20% were seen once. The sequenced sample consisted of blood. The origin of the receptors is a female donor with papillary thyroid cancer or a benign thyroid nodule (not recorded which). Some clones in this sample may be carry-over from other donors' samples. Each CDR3 is given with its conserved first and last residue. A D gene is named only where the DNA matches it firmly. A row's size may be missing; if present it is once, few, many or a size class.

D	size	J	V	CDR3	DNA
TRBD1	many	TRBJ1-4	TRBV20-1	CSASGQRNEKLFF	TGCAGTGCTTCGGGACAGCGTAATGAAAAACTGTTTTTT
TRBD1	medium-sized	TRBJ1-4	TRBV6-2/TRBV6-3	CASSITGTGSEKLFF	TGTGCCAGCAGTATCACCGGGACAGGGTCCGAAAAACTGTTTTTT
TRBD2	many	TRBJ2-1	TRBV20-1	CSAGLAGRGEQFF	TGCAGTGCCGGACTAGCGGGCCGCGGTGAGCAGTTCTTC
NA	many	TRBJ1-1	TRBV11-2	CASSLILGGARAFF	TGTGCCAGCAGCTTAATTTTGGGGGGCGCCCGGGCTTTCTTT
NA	few	TRBJ2-6	TRBV6-1	CASSEQGGTGANVLTF	TGTGCCAGCAGTGAACAGGGGGGGACTGGGGCCAACGTCCTGACTTTC
TRBD2	many	TRBJ2-7	TRBV20-1	CSANGLAGPSYEQYF	TGCAGTGCTAACGGACTAGCGGGACCCTCCTACGAGCAGTACTTC
NA	medium-sized	TRBJ1-1	TRBV6-2/TRBV6-3	CASSYSNLNQAFF	TGTGCCAGCAGTTACTCAAATCTCAACCAAGCTTTCTTT
TRBD1	few	TRBJ2-3	TRBV6-2/TRBV6-3	CASSYWTGDTDTQYF	TGTGCCAGCAGTTACTGGACAGGGGACACAGATACGCAGTATTTT
NA	many	TRBJ2-2	TRBV7-9	CASSLVVGTRELFF	TGTGCCAGCAGCTTAGTCGTAGGGACTCGGGAGCTGTTTTTT
NA	few	TRBJ2-5	TRBV5-4	CASSLSETQYF	TGTGCCAGCAGTTTGTCAGAGACCCAGTACTTC
TRBD2	NA	TRBJ2-1	TRBV19	CASTIIGGGPLNEQFF	TGTGCCAGTACCATCATCGGGGGAGGGCCTTTGAATGAGCAGTTCTTC
NA	many	TRBJ1-2	TRBV4-1	CASSQTPDSLYGYTF	TGCGCCAGCAGCCAAACCCCCGACAGTCTTTATGGCTACACCTTC
NA	many	TRBJ2-4	TRBV12-3/TRBV12-4	CASSRGTIKNIQYF	TGTGCCAGCAGTAGAGGGACGATCAAAAACATTCAGTACTTC
NA	many	TRBJ1-2	TRBV4-1	CASSQETGERSYTF	TGCGCCAGCAGCCAAGAAACAGGTGAAAGATCCTACACCTTC
TRBD1	many	TRBJ1-2	TRBV15	CATSRGTGTRANYGYTF	TGTGCCACCAGCAGAGGGACAGGGACTAGGGCTAACTATGGCTACACCTTC
TRBD2	many	TRBJ2-5	TRBV19	CASSPPGLAQETQYF	TGTGCCAGTAGTCCACCGGGACTAGCGCAAGAGACCCAGTACTTC
NA	NA	TRBJ2-3	TRBV14	CASSPTRDTQYF	TGTGCCAGCAGCCCCACTAGGGATACGCAGTATTTT
NA	many	TRBJ2-1	TRBV5-5	CASSLGGGGVLQFF	TGTGCCAGCAGCTTGGGTGGAGGTGGAGTGCTGCAGTTCTTC